This TCR beta chain was identified in a study of shared clonotypes between healthy human individuals. The assay was immunoSEQ multiplex PCR, and TCRdb's table has in-frame clones only and misses some. Here the sample spans a few million clones, around 94% being singletons. Of note for this clone: Its antigen is not identified. Other DNA variants within this sample encode the same CDR3.

Overall study results and limits: Non-shared clonotypes had lower generation probabilities than those shared by all four donors. Since donors were few, the genetic and exposure-history diversity represented was limited.

Sequencing was done on a sample of naive CD4+ T cells sorted from blood. Subset described: CD45RA+ positively selected. This TCR was sampled from a man between 18 and 35 years old in good health.

In DNA form, the CDR3 reads TGTGCCAGCAGCTTGGTGGGGGGAGGCTACACCTTC. The encoded protein is CASSLVGGGYTF. This sequence joins TRBV5-6 and TRBJ1-2; possible D gene TRBD1, 5 bases. Germline loops: CDR1 SGHDT, CDR2 YYEEEE. The V gene lost 0 bases and the J gene lost 8 bases, with 8 bases spanning the gap. CDR3 length equals 12 residues.